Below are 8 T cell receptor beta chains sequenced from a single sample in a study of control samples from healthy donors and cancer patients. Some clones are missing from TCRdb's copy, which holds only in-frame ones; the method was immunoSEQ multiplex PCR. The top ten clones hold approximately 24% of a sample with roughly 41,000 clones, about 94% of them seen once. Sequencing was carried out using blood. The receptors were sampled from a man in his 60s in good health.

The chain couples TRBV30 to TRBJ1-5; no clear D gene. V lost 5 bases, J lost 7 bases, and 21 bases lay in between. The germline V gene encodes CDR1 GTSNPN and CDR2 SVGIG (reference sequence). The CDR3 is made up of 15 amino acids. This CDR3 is CAWDHSGRPVQPQHF. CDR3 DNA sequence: TGTGCCTGGGACCACAGTGGCAGGCCGGTCCAGCCCCAGCATTTT.

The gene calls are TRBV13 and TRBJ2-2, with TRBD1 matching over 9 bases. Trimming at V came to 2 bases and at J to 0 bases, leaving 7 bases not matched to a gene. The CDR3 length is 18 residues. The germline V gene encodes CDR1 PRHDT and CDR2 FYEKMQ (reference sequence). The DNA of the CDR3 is TGTGCCAGCAGCTTACGCGGACAGGGGCGATCGAACACCGGGGAGCTGTTTTTT. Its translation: CASSLRGQGRSNTGELFF.

The CDR3 sequence: CASSSAVQETQYF. Written as DNA, the CDR3 is TGTGCCAGCAGTTCAGCGGTCCAAGAGACCCAGTACTTC. The rearrangement joins TRBV3-1 (or the pseudogene TRBV3-2) to TRBJ2-5; tentatively, D is TRBD2 (5 bases). Germline CDR1 and CDR2: LGHDT and YNNKEL (reference sequence). The V end was cut by 6 bases, the J end by 1 base, with 9 bases between. The CDR3 has 13 amino acids.

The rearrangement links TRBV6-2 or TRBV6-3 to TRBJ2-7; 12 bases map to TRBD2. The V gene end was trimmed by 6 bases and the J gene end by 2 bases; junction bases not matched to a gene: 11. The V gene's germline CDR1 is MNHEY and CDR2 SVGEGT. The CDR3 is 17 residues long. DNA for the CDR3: TGTGCCAGCAGCCATCCCGGACTAGCGGGGTCTCCCTACGAGCAGTACTTC. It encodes CASSHPGLAGSPYEQYF.

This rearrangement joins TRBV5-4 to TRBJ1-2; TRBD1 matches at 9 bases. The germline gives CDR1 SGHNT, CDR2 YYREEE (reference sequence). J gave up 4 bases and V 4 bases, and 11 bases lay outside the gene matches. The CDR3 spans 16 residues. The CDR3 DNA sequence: TGTGCCAGCAGCCAGGGACAGGGACGGTTGGGCTATGGCTACACCTTC. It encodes CASSQGQGRLGYGYTF. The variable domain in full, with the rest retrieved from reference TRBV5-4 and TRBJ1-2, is ETGVTQSPTHLIKTRGQQVTLRCSSQSGHNTVSWYQQALGQGPQFIFQYYREEENGRGNFPPRFSGLQFPNYSSELNVNALELDDSALYLCASSQGQGRLGYGYTFGSGTRLTVV.

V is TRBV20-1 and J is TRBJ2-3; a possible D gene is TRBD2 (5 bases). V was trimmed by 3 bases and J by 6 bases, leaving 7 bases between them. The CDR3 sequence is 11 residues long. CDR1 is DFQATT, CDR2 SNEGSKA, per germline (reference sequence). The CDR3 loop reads CSASSVDTQYF. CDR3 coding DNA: TGCAGTGCTAGTAGCGTGGATACGCAGTATTTT.

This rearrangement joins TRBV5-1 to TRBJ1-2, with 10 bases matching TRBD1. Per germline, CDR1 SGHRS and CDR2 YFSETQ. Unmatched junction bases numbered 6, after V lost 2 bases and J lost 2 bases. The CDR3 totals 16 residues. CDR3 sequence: CASSLGTGDKNYGYTF. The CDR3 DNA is TGCGCCAGCAGCTTAGGGACAGGGGATAAGAACTATGGCTACACCTTC.

The CDR3 DNA reads as TGTGCCAGCAGTGAATGGCCACACTCCTACGAGCAGTACTTC. The encoded protein is CASSEWPHSYEQYF. J is TRBJ2-7 and V is TRBV2, with D hard to call. V was trimmed by 2 bases and J by 0 bases, leaving 8 bases between them. The CDR3 is 14 residues long. Germline lookup yields CDR1 SNHLY and CDR2 FYNNEI.